Listed below are T cell receptor beta chains from one sample, sequenced in a study of blood T cell repertoires in COVID-19. Clones were sequenced by immunoSEQ multiplex PCR, and TCRdb holds only the in-frame ones, with some missing. Of approximately 120,000 clones detected, around four fifths appear once; the ten largest clones hold 25%. Input material: peripheral blood. These receptors were obtained from a human donor in a cohort sampled during active COVID-19. Each CDR3 is given with its conserved first and last residue. The order of the fields is J gene, D gene, clone size, V gene, CDR3 protein, CDR3 DNA. The D gene is left open where the match is weak. Size tells how often a clone was seen (once, few, many) or the class of an expanded clone, and some rows leave it out.

TRBJ1-4	-	-	TRBV10-3	CAIRTSDATNEKLFF	TGTGCCATCAGGACTTCGGATGCAACTAATGAAAAACTGTTTTTT
TRBJ1-5	TRBD1	few	TRBV28	CASSLWFRRPTGGYQPQHF	TGTGCCAGCAGTTTATGGTTCCGCAGACCGACAGGGGGCTATCAGCCCCAGCATTTT
TRBJ1-1	-	once	TRBV4-3	CASSQGGAANTEAFF	TGCGCCAGCAGCCAGGGGGGGGCGGCAAACACTGAAGCTTTCTTT
TRBJ2-3	TRBD2	-	TRBV11-2	CASSGGLAVTDTQYF	TGTGCCAGCAGCGGGGGACTAGCGGTCACAGATACGCAGTATTTT
TRBJ1-1	-	many	TRBV6-4	CASPQGPTRSTEAFF	TGTGCCAGTCCACAGGGCCCGACCAGGAGCACTGAAGCTTTCTTT
TRBJ2-5	-	once	TRBV9	CASSVDRSTLRETQYF	TGTGCCAGCAGCGTAGATCGATCTACCTTGAGAGAGACCCAGTACTTC
TRBJ2-2	-	once	TRBV3-1/TRBV3-2	CASSQAVTSLPGELFF	TGTGCCAGCAGCCAAGCGGTAACTAGTTTGCCCGGGGAGCTGTTTTTT
TRBJ2-5	-	-	TRBV15	CATSRDSGVSETQYF	TGTGCCACCAGCAGAGACTCGGGAGTGTCAGAGACCCAGTACTTC
TRBJ1-6	TRBD1	-	TRBV28	CASSPPLGQGRNSPLHF	TGTGCCAGCAGTCCACCCCTCGGACAGGGTCGAAATTCACCCCTCCACTTT
TRBJ2-4	TRBD2	-	TRBV2	CASRTSGSINIQYF	TGTGCCAGCAGGACTAGCGGGAGTATAAACATTCAGTACTTC
TRBJ2-7	TRBD1	-	TRBV6-6	CASSYPPTGPLYEQYF	TGTGCCAGCAGTTACCCACCGACAGGGCCCCTCTACGAGCAGTACTTC
TRBJ1-1	-	-	TRBV7-2	CASSFMGLSEAFF	TGTGCCAGCAGCTTCATGGGACTGAGTGAAGCTTTCTTT
TRBJ1-4	-	-	TRBV3-1/TRBV3-2	CASSQDPGLSNEKLFF	TGTGCCAGCAGCCAAGATCCGGGACTGAGTAATGAAAAACTGTTTTTT
TRBJ2-3	TRBD2	-	TRBV5-4	CASSSRGLAGSTDTQYF	TGTGCCAGCAGCTCGAGAGGACTAGCGGGGAGCACAGATACGCAGTATTTT
TRBJ1-1	TRBD1	-	TRBV29-1	CSVGQPQNTEAFF	TGCAGCGTGGGACAGCCTCAGAACACTGAAGCTTTCTTT
TRBJ1-1	TRBD1	-	TRBV28	CASSSRQGRTFF	TGTGCCAGCAGTTCGCGACAGGGCCGAACTTTCTTT
TRBJ1-6	-	-	TRBV5-1	CASSLAGQDNSPLHF	TGCGCCAGCAGCTTAGCGGGTCAGGATAATTCACCCCTCCACTTT
TRBJ2-7	-	-	TRBV19	CASSLTGPYEQYF	TGTGCCAGTAGCCTTACAGGACCCTACGAGCAGTACTTC
TRBJ2-7	TRBD2	-	TRBV11-2	CASSPTSGRSYEQYF	TGTGCCAGCAGCCCTACTAGCGGGAGAAGCTACGAGCAGTACTTC
TRBJ2-7	TRBD2	few	TRBV7-6	CASSSTSGYEQYF	TGTGCCAGCAGCTCGACTAGCGGCTACGAGCAGTACTTC
TRBJ1-1	TRBD1	-	TRBV27	CASRGQGGNTEAFF	TGTGCCAGCAGAGGACAGGGCGGGAACACTGAAGCTTTCTTT